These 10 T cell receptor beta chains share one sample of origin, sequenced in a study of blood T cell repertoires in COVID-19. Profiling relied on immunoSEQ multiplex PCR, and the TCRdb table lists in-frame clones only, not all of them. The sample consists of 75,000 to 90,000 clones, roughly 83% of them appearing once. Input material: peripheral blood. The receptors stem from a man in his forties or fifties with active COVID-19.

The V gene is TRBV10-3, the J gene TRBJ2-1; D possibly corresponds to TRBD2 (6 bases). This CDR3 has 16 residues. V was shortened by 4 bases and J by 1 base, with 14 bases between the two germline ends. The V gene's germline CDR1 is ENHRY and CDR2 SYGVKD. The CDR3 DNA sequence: TGTGCCATCAGTGTGACCGGGACTCGATCCTACAATGAGCAGTTCTTC. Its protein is CAISVTGTRSYNEQFF.

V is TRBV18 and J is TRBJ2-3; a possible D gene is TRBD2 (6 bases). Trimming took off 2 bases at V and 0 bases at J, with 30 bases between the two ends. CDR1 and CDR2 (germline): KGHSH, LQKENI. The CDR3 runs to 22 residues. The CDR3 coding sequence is TGTGCCAGCTCACCAGACCCCACCTTAGATGGGACTCCTTATACTAGCACAGATACGCAGTATTTT. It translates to CASSPDPTLDGTPYTSTDTQYF.

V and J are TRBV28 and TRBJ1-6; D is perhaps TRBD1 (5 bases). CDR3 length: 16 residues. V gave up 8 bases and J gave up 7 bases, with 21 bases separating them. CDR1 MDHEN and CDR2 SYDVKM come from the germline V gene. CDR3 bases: TGTGCCAGCTTCACATGGGGCCCCGGACCAAATTCACCCCTCCACTTT. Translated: CASFTWGPGPNSPLHF.

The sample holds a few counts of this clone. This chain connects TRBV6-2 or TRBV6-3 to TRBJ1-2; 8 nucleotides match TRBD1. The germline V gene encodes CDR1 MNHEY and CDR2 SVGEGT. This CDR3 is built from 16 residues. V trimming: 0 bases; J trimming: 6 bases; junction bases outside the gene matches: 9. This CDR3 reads CASSYSYDRGKDGYTF. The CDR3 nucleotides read TGTGCCAGCAGTTACTCGTACGACAGGGGAAAAGATGGCTACACCTTC.

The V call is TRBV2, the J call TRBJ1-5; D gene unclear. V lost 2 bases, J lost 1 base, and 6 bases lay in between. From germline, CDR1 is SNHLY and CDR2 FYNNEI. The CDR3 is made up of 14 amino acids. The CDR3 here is CASSESFSNQPQHF. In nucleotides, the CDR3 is TGTGCCAGCAGTGAATCTTTCAGCAATCAGCCCCAGCATTTT.

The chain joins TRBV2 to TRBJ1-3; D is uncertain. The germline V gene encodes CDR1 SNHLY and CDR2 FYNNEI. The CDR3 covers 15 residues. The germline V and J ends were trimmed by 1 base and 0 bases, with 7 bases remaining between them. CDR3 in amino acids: CASSEEPISGNTIYF. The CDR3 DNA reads TGTGCCAGCAGTGAAGAGCCAATCTCTGGAAACACCATATATTTT.

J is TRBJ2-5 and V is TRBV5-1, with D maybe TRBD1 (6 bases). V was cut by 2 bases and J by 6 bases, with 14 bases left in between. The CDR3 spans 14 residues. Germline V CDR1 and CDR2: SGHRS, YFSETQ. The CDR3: CASSFSGTPKTQYF. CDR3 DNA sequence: TGCGCCAGCAGCTTCTCCGGGACACCTAAGACCCAGTACTTC.

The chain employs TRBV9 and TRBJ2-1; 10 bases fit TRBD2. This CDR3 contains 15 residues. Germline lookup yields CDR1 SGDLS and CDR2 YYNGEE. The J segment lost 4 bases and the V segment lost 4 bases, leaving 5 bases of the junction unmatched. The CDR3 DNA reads TGTGCCAGCAGCCCTCGGACTAGCGGTTACAATGAGCAGTTCTTC. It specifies CASSPRTSGYNEQFF.

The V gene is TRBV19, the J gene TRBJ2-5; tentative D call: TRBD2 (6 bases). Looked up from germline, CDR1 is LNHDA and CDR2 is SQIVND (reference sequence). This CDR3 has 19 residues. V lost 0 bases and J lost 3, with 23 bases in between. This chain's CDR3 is CASSIDWNLGGGGEETQYF. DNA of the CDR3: TGTGCCAGTAGTATAGATTGGAATCTGGGGGGAGGCGGAGAAGAGACCCAGTACTTC.

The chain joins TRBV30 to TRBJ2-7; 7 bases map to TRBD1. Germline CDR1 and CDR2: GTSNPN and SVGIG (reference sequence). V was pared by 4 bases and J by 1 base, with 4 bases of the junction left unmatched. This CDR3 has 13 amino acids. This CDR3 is CAWTGQRSYEQYF. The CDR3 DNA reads TGTGCCTGGACGGGACAGCGATCCTACGAGCAGTACTTC.